This T cell receptor (beta chain) was identified during a study of T-cell memory formation after mild COVID-19. This clonotype turned up a few times. This CDR3 has 14 residues. The V gene end was trimmed by 3 bases and the J gene end by 8 bases; junction bases not matched to a gene: 5. CDR1 is SGDLS, CDR2 YYNGEE, per germline. MiXCR, applied by TCRdb to the 5' RACE reads, yields one record per CDR3 protein. The table includes around 200,000 distinct CDR3 sequences, more than 9% detected once. The TCR originated in a man aged 18 to 35 who had mild COVID-19 (a few samples of this study predate the infection). Cell type and time point are not known. V usage is TRBV9 and J usage is TRBJ1-6; TRBD1 agrees at 7 bases. The material sequenced was PBMCs or a T cell subset sorted from them (not recorded which). CDR3 nucleotides: TGTGCCAGCAGCGCCGGGACAGTTTATTCACCCCTCCACTTT. It yields the protein CASSAGTVYSPLHF.